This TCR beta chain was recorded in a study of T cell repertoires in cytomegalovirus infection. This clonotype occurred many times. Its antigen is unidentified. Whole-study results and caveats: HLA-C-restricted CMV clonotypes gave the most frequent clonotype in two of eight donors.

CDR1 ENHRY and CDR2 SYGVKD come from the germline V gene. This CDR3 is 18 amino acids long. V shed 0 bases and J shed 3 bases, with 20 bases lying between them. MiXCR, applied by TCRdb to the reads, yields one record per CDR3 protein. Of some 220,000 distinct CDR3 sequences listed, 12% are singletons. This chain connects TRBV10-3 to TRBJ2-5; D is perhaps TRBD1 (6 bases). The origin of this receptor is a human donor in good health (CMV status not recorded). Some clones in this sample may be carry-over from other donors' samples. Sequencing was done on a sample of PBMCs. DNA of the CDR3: TGTGCCATCAGTGAGTCCCGAAACTCCGACAGGTCCAAAGAGACCCAGTACTTC. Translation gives CAISESRNSDRSKETQYF.